Reported below is one T cell receptor beta chain. Antigen: not known. The sample belongs to a study of shared clonotypes between healthy human individuals. Study-wide background: Per-donor plates numbered three CD4 naive, three CD4 memory, two CD8 naive and one CD8 memory.

V was trimmed by 5 bases and J by 4 bases, leaving 7 bases between them. CDR3 length: 12 residues. Germline V gene lookup returns CDR1 MNHEY and CDR2 SMNVEV (reference sequence). Whole-study findings and limits: Generation probabilities were higher for clonotypes shared across all four sorted-subset donors than for unshared ones.

CD8 cells regarded as naive lacked CD45RO, were positively chosen for CCR7, and omitted terminally differentiated effector memory CD45RA+ cells. Each subset's genomic DNA was split evenly across several immunoSEQ plates. As handled by the study authors: Filtering was not the same, since immunoSEQ gave junction-only sequences without quality scores. Here immunoSEQ multiplex PCR was the method, and the copy in TCRdb shows in-frame clones only, minus some. V and J calls and clone size are given by that table; D and trimming were obtained from the DNA. The sample records around 1.9 million clones, 85% to 95% being singletons.

The chain is built from TRBV27 and TRBJ2-3, with D perhaps TRBD1 (6 bases). The sample comprised naive CD8+ T cells from PBMCs. This TCR came from a man aged 18 to 30 in good health. Some clones in this sample may be carry-over from other donors' samples. The CDR3 sequence is CASSTGPDTQYF. Written as DNA, the CDR3 is TGTGCCAGCAGTACAGGGCCAGATACGCAGTATTTT.